What follows is one T cell receptor (beta chain) and its context. Original handling: Estimated nucleated cell counts came from reference gene primer amplification. Method: immunoSEQ multiplex PCR; TCRdb's copy keeps in-frame clones and lacks some. From that table come the V and J calls and clone size; the DNA was used to work out D and trimming. The sample includes 270,000 or so clones, about 89% of them seen just once. This record comes from a study of blood T cell repertoires in COVID-19. Study-level background: Collection of acute and convalescent COVID-19 samples took place in the United States, Italy and Spain. Nucleic acid was either cDNA or gDNA, and it came from T cells, B-cell-depleted T cells, or PBMCs.

The CDR3 consists of 16 residues. Germline V lookup: CDR1 SEHNR, CDR2 FQNEAQ (reference sequence). With 10 bases clipped from V and 1 base from J, the junction kept 10 bases outside the gene matches. Sequencing was done on a sample of peripheral blood. This sequence joins TRBV7-9 and TRBJ2-2; 9 bases fit TRBD1. This clonotype was sampled from a man in his forties with active or convalescent COVID-19. For the CDR3, the DNA is TGTGCCATCACAGGGGGCGACTTGAAGAACACCGGGGAGCTGTTTTTT. Translated, it gives CAITGGDLKNTGELFF.